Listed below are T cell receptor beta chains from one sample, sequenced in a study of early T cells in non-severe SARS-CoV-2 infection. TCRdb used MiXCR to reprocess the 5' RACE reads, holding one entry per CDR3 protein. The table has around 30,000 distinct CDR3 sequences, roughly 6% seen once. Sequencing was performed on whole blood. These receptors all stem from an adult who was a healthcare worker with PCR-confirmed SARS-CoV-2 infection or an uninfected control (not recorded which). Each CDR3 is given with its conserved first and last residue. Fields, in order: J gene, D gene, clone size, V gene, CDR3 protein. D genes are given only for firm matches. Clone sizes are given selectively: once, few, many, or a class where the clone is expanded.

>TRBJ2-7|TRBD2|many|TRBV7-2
CASSLRAGGDYEQYF
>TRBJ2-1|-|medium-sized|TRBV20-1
CSARDGGLGGDEQFF
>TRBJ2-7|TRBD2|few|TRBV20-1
CSARTSGLAGAYEQYF
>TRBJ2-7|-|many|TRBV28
CASSTPGRQEQYF
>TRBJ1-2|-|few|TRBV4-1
CASSPLENYGYTF
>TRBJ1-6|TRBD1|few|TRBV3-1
CASRHRDRGLGNSPLHF
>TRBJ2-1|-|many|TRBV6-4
CASSGLGGEQFF
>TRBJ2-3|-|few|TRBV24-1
CATSDADTQYF
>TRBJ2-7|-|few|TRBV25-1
CASSEAGLLEQYF
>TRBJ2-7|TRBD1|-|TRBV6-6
CASSRDSSAPGRVF
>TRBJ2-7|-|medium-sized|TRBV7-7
CASSLGQGPSYEQYF
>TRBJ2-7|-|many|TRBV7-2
CASSSFYEQYF
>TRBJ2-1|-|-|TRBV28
CASSSHRTRYNEQFF
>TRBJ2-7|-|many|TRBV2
CASIGGIRTYEQYF
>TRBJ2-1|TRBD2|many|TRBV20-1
CSARGTSERNEQFF
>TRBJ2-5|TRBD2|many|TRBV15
CATSRDLQGGQETQYF
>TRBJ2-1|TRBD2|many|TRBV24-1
CATSDSLGGAGVWLNEQFF
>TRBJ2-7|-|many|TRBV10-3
CAISEDAALSSYEQYF
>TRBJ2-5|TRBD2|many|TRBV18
CASSRTMVAGMETQYF
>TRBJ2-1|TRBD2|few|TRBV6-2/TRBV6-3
CASRLAGGLYNEQFF
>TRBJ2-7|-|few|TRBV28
CASRERYEQYF
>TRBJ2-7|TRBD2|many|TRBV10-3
CAIGGRGVYEQYF
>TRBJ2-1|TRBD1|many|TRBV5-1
CASSLVGQGRDEQFF